The source of this T cell receptor beta chain is a study of cytomegalovirus exposure and HLA in healthy donors. Among the roughly 120 subjects of the validation cohort, separate from the roughly 650-subject first cohort, were the donors. In the case of this clone: Its antigen is unknown.

TCRdb keeps only in-frame clones here, not all; method: immunoSEQ multiplex PCR. The sample carries about 68,000 clones, roughly 95% recorded once. V shed 7 bases and J shed 0 bases, with 18 bases lying between them. CDR3 length: 17 residues. The germline V gene encodes CDR1 SGHNT and CDR2 YENEEA. Study-level points and caveats: It was 150 to 200 TCR beta chains that were listed as cytomegalovirus-associated.

The sequence was collected from a man between 18 and 29 years old in good health and CMV-seronegative. The specimen sequenced was PBMCs. The chain is built from TRBV11-3 and TRBJ2-2; maybe TRBD1 (5 bases). The CDR3 loop is CASTRKWQGTNTGELFF. Written as DNA, the CDR3 is TGTGCCAGCACTAGAAAGTGGCAGGGCACGAACACCGGGGAGCTGTTTTTT.